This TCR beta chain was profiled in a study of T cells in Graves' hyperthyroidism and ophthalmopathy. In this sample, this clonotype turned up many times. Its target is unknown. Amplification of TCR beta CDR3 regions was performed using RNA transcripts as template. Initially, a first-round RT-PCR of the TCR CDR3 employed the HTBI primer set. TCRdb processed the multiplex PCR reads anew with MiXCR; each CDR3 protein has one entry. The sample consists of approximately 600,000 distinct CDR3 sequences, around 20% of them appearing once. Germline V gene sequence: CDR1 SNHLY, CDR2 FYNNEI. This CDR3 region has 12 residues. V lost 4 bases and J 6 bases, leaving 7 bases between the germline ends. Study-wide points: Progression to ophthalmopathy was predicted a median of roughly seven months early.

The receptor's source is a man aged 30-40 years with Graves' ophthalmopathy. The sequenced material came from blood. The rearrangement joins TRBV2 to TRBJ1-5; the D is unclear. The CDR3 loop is CASSAGGQPQHF. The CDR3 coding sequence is TGTGCCAGCAGTGCAGGAGGTCAGCCCCAGCATTTT.